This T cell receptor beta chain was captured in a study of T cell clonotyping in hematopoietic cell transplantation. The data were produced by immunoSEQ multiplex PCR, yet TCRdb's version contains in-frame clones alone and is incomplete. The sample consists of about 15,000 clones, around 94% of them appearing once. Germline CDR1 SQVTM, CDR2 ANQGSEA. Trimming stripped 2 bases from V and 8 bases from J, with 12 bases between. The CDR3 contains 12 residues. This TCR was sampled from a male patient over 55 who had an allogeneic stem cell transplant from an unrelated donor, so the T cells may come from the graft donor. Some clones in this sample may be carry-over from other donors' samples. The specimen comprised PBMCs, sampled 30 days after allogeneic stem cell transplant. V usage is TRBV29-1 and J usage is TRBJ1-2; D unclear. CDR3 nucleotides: TGCAGCGTTGAATCGCTCTTGGGGGGCTACACCTTC. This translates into CSVESLLGGYTF.